This entry concerns a single T cell receptor beta chain. Its cognate antigen is unknown. Sequenced by immunoSEQ multiplex PCR; TCRdb stores in-frame clones only, minus some. The data contain more than 400,000 clones, around 73% of them singletons. Germline lookup yields CDR1 LNHDA and CDR2 SQIVND (reference sequence). V gave up 3 bases and J gave up 2 bases, with 22 bases separating them. This CDR3 is 18 amino acids long. This entry belongs to a study of shared clonotypes between healthy human individuals. Overall study findings and caveats: An anticipated effect of sequencing depth on clonotype sharing among donors was recognized.

V gene TRBV19 combines with J gene TRBJ1-2; a possible D gene is TRBD1 (5 bases). The receptor's source is a woman aged 40 to 50 in good health. Some clones in this sample may be carry-over from other donors' samples. The sequenced sample consisted of PBMCs. The CDR3 loop reads CASSMFSLGAGPNYGYTF. The CDR3 coding sequence is TGTGCCAGTAGTATGTTTTCCCTTGGAGCAGGGCCCAACTATGGCTACACCTTC.